Shown below are 27 T cell receptor beta chains from a single sample sequenced in a study of blood T cell repertoires in COVID-19. Clones were sequenced by immunoSEQ multiplex PCR, and TCRdb holds only the in-frame ones, with some missing. The sample records some 210,000 clones, around nine tenths being singletons. Sample: peripheral blood. The source is a woman between 40 and 55 years old who had recovered from COVID-19.

The chain links TRBV7-7 to TRBJ2-3; 13 nucleotides align to TRBD2. The germline V gene encodes CDR1 SSHAT and CDR2 FNYEAQ (reference sequence). The CDR3 is 16 amino acids. Trimming took 5 bases from V and 5 from J; bases not matched to a gene: 7. The CDR3 region is CASSPGLAGARDTQYF. CDR3 bases: TGTGCCAGCAGCCCCGGACTAGCGGGAGCTCGAGATACGCAGTATTTT.

The gene calls are TRBV27 and TRBJ2-3; the match to TRBD1 covers 9 bases. The ends lost 3 bases at V and 5 bases at J; junction bases unmatched: 3. Looked up from germline, CDR1 is MNHEY and CDR2 is SMNVEV (reference sequence). The CDR3 has 14 residues. CDR3 sequence: CASSLGQGRDTQYF. The CDR3 DNA reads as TGTGCCAGCAGTTTGGGACAGGGTCGAGATACGCAGTATTTT.

This sequence joins TRBV4-1 and TRBJ1-4; 8 bases map to TRBD1. Unmatched junction bases numbered 12, after V lost 3 bases and J lost 9 bases. The CDR3 contains 16 residues. The V gene's germline CDR1 is MGHRA and CDR2 YSYEKL. This chain's CDR3 is CASSQGDGRGRKKLFF. CDR3 in DNA: TGCGCCAGCAGCCAGGGGGATGGCAGGGGGCGAAAAAAACTGTTTTTT.

This clone was seen a single time. The rearrangement links TRBV6-1 to TRBJ1-1, with D maybe TRBD1 (6 bases). From germline, CDR1 is MNHNS and CDR2 SASEGT. Between the trimmed V and J ends, which lost 3 bases and 1 base, there was a span of 6 bases. This CDR3 contains 13 residues. CDR3 protein: CASSETGNTEAFF. The CDR3 DNA reads TGTGCCAGCAGTGAGACAGGGAACACTGAAGCTTTCTTT.

This clone was recorded once. The chain is built from TRBV29-1 and TRBJ2-7; weak D call: TRBD2 (6 bases). The CDR3 runs 13 residues. Germline CDR1 SQVTM, CDR2 ANQGSEA. Trimming removed 3 bases at V and 3 bases at J, with 12 bases between. The CDR3 coding sequence is TGCAGCGTTGACTACGGGAGCGGCTACGAGCAGTACTTC. This gives the protein CSVDYGSGYEQYF.

The gene calls are TRBV10-3 and TRBJ2-6; tentatively, D is TRBD2 (6 bases). Germline CDR1 and CDR2: ENHRY and SYGVKD. Trimming shortened V by 11 bases and J by 3 bases, and 11 bases separated the two germline ends. CDR3 size: 13 residues. This CDR3 reads CAGGNLGANVLTF. The DNA for the CDR3 is TGTGCCGGAGGGAATCTTGGGGCCAACGTCCTGACTTTC.

V usage is TRBV18 and J usage is TRBJ1-2; a weak D match, TRBD1 (5 bases). V shed 0 bases and J shed 8 bases, with 7 bases lying between them. The CDR3 contains 12 residues. In germline, CDR1 is KGHSH, CDR2 LQKENI. This CDR3 is CASSPPWGGYTF. CDR3 DNA: TGTGCCAGCTCACCACCGTGGGGCGGCTACACCTTC. Looking up the rest from reference TRBV18 and TRBJ1-2 gives the full variable domain: NAGVMQNPRHLVRRRGQEARLRCSPMKGHSHVYWYRQLPEEGLKFMVYLQKENIIDESGMPKERFSAEFPKEGPSILRIQQVVRGDSAAYFCASSPPWGGYTFGSGTRLTVV.

The CDR3 DNA follows: TGTGCCAGCAGCCCGGGACTAGACAATGAGCAGTTCTTC. As protein: CASSPGLDNEQFF. The V call is TRBV7-7, the J call TRBJ2-1; 8 bases agree with TRBD2. With 5 bases clipped from V and 5 bases from J, the junction kept 2 bases outside the gene matches. The CDR3 covers 13 residues. Germline V CDR1 and CDR2: SSHAT, FNYEAQ (reference sequence).

V gene TRBV27 combines with J gene TRBJ2-2, with a weak D call TRBD2 (6 bases). The CDR3 covers 15 residues. CDR1 is MNHEY and CDR2 is SMNVEV in the germline V gene (reference sequence). The V and J ends lost 4 bases and 4 bases respectively, with 13 bases between them. For the CDR3, the DNA is TGTGCCAGCAGTTCGGGCGGGGTCGGCACCGGGGAGCTGTTTTTT. Translation gives CASSSGGVGTGELFF.

The rearrangement uses TRBV6-5 and TRBJ2-5; TRBD2 matches 9 bases. This CDR3 is 13 amino acids long. V was pared by 8 bases and J by 4 bases, with 5 bases of the junction left unmatched. CDR1 is MNHEY, CDR2 SVGAGI, per germline. The CDR3 DNA sequence: TGTGCCAGCCACTCGACTAGCGGAGAGACCCAGTACTTC. Translating gives CASHSTSGETQYF.

Notes on this clone: A single base separates this from a much larger clone, so it may be a read error. The rearrangement joins TRBV24-1 to TRBJ2-2; 8 nucleotides match TRBD2. CDR1 and CDR2 from the germline V gene are KGHDR and SFDVKD. This CDR3 has 13 residues. In nucleotides, the CDR3 is TGTGCCACCAAGACGGGAGGGGCCGGGAAGCTGTTTTTT. Translation: CATKTGGAGKLFF.

The chain carries TRBV9 and TRBJ1-5, with 7 bases matching TRBD1. The CDR3 spans 15 residues. Germline V gives CDR1 SGDLS, CDR2 YYNGEE. J gave up 0 bases and V 5 bases, and 5 bases lay outside the gene matches. Here the CDR3 reads CASSATGASNQPQHF. In DNA, the CDR3 is TGTGCCAGCAGTGCAACAGGGGCTAGCAATCAGCCCCAGCATTTT.

This chain links TRBV27 with TRBJ2-2, with D hard to call. V was cut by 6 bases and J by 6 bases, with 11 bases left in between. Germline V gene data show CDR1 as MNHEY and CDR2 as SMNVEV (reference sequence). The CDR3 length is 13 residues. CDR3 in amino acids: CASSSPPAGELFF. The CDR3 DNA follows: TGTGCCAGCAGCTCCCCCCCGGCCGGGGAGCTGTTTTTT.

This chain connects TRBV19 to TRBJ2-3; perhaps TRBD2 as D (6 bases). The CDR3 totals 15 residues. The V gene's germline CDR1 is LNHDA and CDR2 SQIVND (reference sequence). V was trimmed by 9 bases and J by 2 bases, leaving 18 bases between them. CDR3 bases: TGTGCCAGCCAACGGGCGGGGTTGGTCACAGATACGCAGTATTTT. Translating gives CASQRAGLVTDTQYF.

V and J are TRBV30 and TRBJ2-3, with a possible D match to TRBD2 (7 bases). CDR3 length: 16 amino acids. V was clipped by 5 bases and J by 0 bases, with 18 bases between them. Germline CDR1 and CDR2: GTSNPN and SVGIG (reference sequence). CDR3 amino acids: CAWDSLAGASTDTQYF. The DNA for the CDR3 is TGTGCCTGGGATTCCCTTGCGGGGGCTAGCACAGATACGCAGTATTTT.

The chain couples TRBV5-6 to TRBJ2-2; TRBD2 is a possible D gene (6 bases). This CDR3 contains 14 residues. Germline CDR1 SGHDT, CDR2 YYEEEE. Trimming shortened V by 4 bases and J by 2 bases, and 9 bases separated the two germline ends. Here the CDR3 reads CASSRDLNTGELFF. CDR3 coding DNA: TGTGCCAGCAGCCGGGACTTAAACACCGGGGAGCTGTTTTTT.

Turning to this clone: Relative to the germline gene, one junction end is altered; a read error may explain this. This chain joins TRBV30 and TRBJ2-7, with a possible D match to TRBD1 (6 bases). Germline CDR1 reads GTSNPN; CDR2 reads SVGIG (reference sequence). The CDR3 consists of 11 residues. The CDR3 DNA reads TGTGCCTGGAGTGTATCGATAGGACAGAAATTC. Translation: CAWSVSIGQKF. Looking up the rest from reference TRBV30 and TRBJ2-7 gives the full variable domain: SQTIHQWPATLVQPVGSPLSLECTVEGTSNPNLYWYRQAAGRGLQLLFYSVGIGQISSEVPQNLSASRPQDRQFILSSKKLLLSDSGFYLCAWSVSIGQKFGPGTRLTVT.

V usage is TRBV27 and J usage is TRBJ2-2; no reliable D call. Germline-derived CDR1 and CDR2 are MNHEY and SMNVEV (reference sequence). The CDR3 loop spans 15 amino acids. The V end was cut by 6 bases, the J end by 1 base, with 12 bases between. The CDR3 here is CASSPSKLNTGELFF. As DNA, the CDR3 is TGTGCCAGCAGCCCCTCGAAGCTGAACACCGGGGAGCTGTTTTTT.

CDR3 region: CASSLQGSGYEQYF. The CDR3 DNA reads as TGTGCCAGCAGTTTACAGGGGTCAGGCTACGAGCAGTACTTC. The genes are TRBV28 and TRBJ2-7; TRBD1 is a possible D gene (6 bases). Germline V gene lookup returns CDR1 MDHEN and CDR2 SYDVKM. The CDR3 consists of 14 residues. Trimming removed 2 bases from V and 3 bases from J, with 11 bases in between. The whole variable domain, filled in from reference TRBV28 and TRBJ2-7, reads DVKVTQSSRYLVKRTGEKVFLECVQDMDHENMFWYRQDPGLGLRLIYFSYDVKMKEKGDIPEGYSVSREKKERFSLILESASTNQTSMYLCASSLQGSGYEQYFGPGTRLTVT.

The chain links TRBV27 to TRBJ1-1; 8 bases are a match to TRBD1. After removal of 7 bases from V and 0 bases from J, the junction contained 4 bases not matched to a gene. The CDR3 extends over 14 amino acids. Germline-derived CDR1 and CDR2 are MNHEY and SMNVEV (reference sequence). The CDR3 protein is CASNYRGVNTEAFF. CDR3 coding DNA: TGTGCCAGCAATTACAGGGGGGTGAACACTGAAGCTTTCTTT.

This chain connects TRBV9 to TRBJ2-7, with TRBD2 matching 11 bases. The CDR3 has 15 amino acids. Germline V CDR1 and CDR2: SGDLS, YYNGEE. The J segment lost 2 bases and the V segment lost 4 bases, leaving 5 bases of the junction unmatched. CDR3 loop: CASSPGTSGTYEQYF. CDR3 nucleotides: TGTGCCAGCAGCCCCGGGACTAGCGGAACCTACGAGCAGTACTTC.

The chain carries TRBV27 and TRBJ2-7; D remains unclear. This CDR3 region has 13 residues. V lost 0 bases to trimming and J lost 5 bases, with 8 bases between them. Germline V gene lookup returns CDR1 MNHEY and CDR2 SMNVEV (reference sequence). The CDR3 nucleotides read TGTGCCAGCAGTTTATCGATGTGGCACGAGCAGTACTTC. Amino acids: CASSLSMWHEQYF.

The V and J genes are TRBV3-1 (or the pseudogene TRBV3-2) and TRBJ1-4; D gene unclear. Trimming took 5 bases from V and 11 from J, leaving 18 bases between them. Germline CDR1 LGHDT, CDR2 YNNKEL (reference sequence). The CDR3 runs to 14 residues. This CDR3 reads CASSYDFRPGKLFF. The DNA for the CDR3 is TGTGCCAGCAGCTACGACTTCCGGCCCGGTAAACTGTTTTTT.

The chain recombines TRBV12-5 with TRBJ2-1; tentative D call: TRBD1 (6 bases). The V gene lost 1 base and the J gene lost 7 bases, with 11 bases spanning the gap. There are 14 residues in the CDR3. The V gene's germline CDR1 is LGHNT and CDR2 FRNRAP. CDR3 DNA: TGTGCTAGTGGTTTGGGACAGGACGGGAATGAGCAGTTCTTC. Amino acids: CASGLGQDGNEQFF.

This clone was seen many times. Here the CDR3 reads CAWRLAGGPSFF. The CDR3 coding sequence is TGTGCCTGGAGACTAGCGGGAGGCCCGTCTTTCTTC. The chain employs TRBV30 and TRBJ2-1, with TRBD2 matching 12 bases. The CDR3 is made up of 12 amino acids. V dropped 3 bases and J dropped 16; count of bases not matched to a gene: 7. CDR1 is GTSNPN, CDR2 SVGIG, per germline (reference sequence).

The rearrangement joins TRBV14 to TRBJ2-1; the D is unclear. From germline, CDR1 is SGHDN and CDR2 FVKESK. The V end lost 1 base, the J end lost 6 bases, and 10 bases lay between the germline ends. This CDR3 has 14 amino acids. The CDR3 bases are TGTGCCAGCAGCCAAGTTACCCCGGGCAATGAGCAGTTCTTC. This sequence encodes CASSQVTPGNEQFF.

The chain joins TRBV9 to TRBJ1-1, with D possibly being TRBD1 (6 bases). This CDR3 has 15 residues. V dropped 0 bases and J dropped 2 bases, with 11 bases sitting between them. In germline, CDR1 is SGDLS, CDR2 YYNGEE. CDR3 in amino acids: CASSVDPGQNTEAFF. In DNA form, the CDR3 reads TGTGCCAGCAGCGTAGATCCGGGACAAAACACTGAAGCTTTCTTT.